These 2 T cell receptor beta chains were all obtained from the same sample, sequenced in a study of shared clonotypes between healthy human individuals. This table comes from immunoSEQ multiplex PCR, and its TCRdb copy is limited to in-frame clones, with some not included. The repertoire has about 110,000 clones, over 65% of them found once; the top ten carry approximately 23%. The sequenced sample consisted of memory CD8+ T cells sorted from blood. Noted subset: CD45RO+ cells pooled with CCR7-negative TemRA cells. These receptors were taken from a woman under 40 in good health.

The rearrangement links TRBV15 to TRBJ2-5; TRBD1 matches at 11 bases. V lost 1 base, J lost 5 bases, and 6 bases stayed unmatched. Per the germline V gene, CDR1 is LNHNV and CDR2 is YYDKDF (reference sequence). The CDR3 is made up of 16 amino acids. DNA of the CDR3: TGTGCCACCAGCAGAGTTATCGGGACAGGGGGTGAGACCCAGTACTTC. It specifies CATSRVIGTGGETQYF.

The V and J genes are TRBV25-1 and TRBJ2-1, with D perhaps matching TRBD2 (5 bases). Between the trimmed V and J ends, which lost 8 bases and 4 bases, there was a span of 18 bases. Germline V gene sequence: CDR1 MGHDK, CDR2 SYGVNS. The CDR3 sequence is 15 residues long. The DNA of the CDR3 is TGTGCCAGCTCGACTACCGGACGCCAGTACAATGAGCAGTTCTTC. Its protein product is CASSTTGRQYNEQFF.